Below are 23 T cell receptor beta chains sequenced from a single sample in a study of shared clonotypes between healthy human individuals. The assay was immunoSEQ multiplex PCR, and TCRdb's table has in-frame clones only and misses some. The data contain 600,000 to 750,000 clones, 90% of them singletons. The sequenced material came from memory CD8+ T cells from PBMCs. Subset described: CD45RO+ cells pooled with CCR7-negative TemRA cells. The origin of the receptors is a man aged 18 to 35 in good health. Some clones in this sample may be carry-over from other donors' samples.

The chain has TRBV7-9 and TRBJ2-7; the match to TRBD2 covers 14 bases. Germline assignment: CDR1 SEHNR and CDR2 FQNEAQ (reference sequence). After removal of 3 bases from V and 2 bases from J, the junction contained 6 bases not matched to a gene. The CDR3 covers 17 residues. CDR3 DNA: TGTGCCAGCAGCTTTGGACTAGCGGGAGGCTTCCCCTACGAGCAGTACTTC. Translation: CASSFGLAGGFPYEQYF.

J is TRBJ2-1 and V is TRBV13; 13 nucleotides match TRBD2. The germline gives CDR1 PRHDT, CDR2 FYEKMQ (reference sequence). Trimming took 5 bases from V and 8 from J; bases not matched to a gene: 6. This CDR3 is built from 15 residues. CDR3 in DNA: TGTGCCAGCAGCCTAAGACTAGCGGGAGGTTATGAGCAGTTCTTC. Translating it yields CASSLRLAGGYEQFF.

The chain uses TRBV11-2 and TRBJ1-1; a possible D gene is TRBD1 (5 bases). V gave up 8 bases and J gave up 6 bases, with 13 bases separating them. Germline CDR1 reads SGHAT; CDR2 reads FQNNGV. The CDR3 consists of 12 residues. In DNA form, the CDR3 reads TGTGCCAGCCGGGGGGAGGACGCTGAAGCTTTCTTT. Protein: CASRGEDAEAFF.

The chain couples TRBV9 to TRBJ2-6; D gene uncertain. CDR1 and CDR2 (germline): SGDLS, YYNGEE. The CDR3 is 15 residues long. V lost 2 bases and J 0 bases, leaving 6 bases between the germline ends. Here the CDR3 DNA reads TGTGCCAGCAGCGTTCGACGCTCTGGGGCCAACGTCCTGACTTTC. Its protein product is CASSVRRSGANVLTF.

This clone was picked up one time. The DNA for the CDR3 is TGTGCCAGCAGCCACCCGGATATTAGGCCATCGAACACCGGGGAGCTGTTTTTT. Translating gives CASSHPDIRPSNTGELFF. The rearrangement uses TRBV7-9 and TRBJ2-2; D uncertain. CDR1 and CDR2 (germline): SEHNR, FQNEAQ (reference sequence). The length of the CDR3 is 18 residues. The V end lost 5 bases, the J end lost 0 bases, and 19 bases lay between the germline ends.

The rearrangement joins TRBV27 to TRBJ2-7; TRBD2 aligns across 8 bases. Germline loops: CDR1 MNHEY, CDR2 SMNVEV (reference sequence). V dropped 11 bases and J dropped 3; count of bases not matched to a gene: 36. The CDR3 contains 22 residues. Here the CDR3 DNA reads TGTGCCCCCGTGATAGGGACTAGGAAGACCAGAACCATCTGCCTCCGGATCTACGAGCAGTACTTC. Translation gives CAPVIGTRKTRTICLRIYEQYF.

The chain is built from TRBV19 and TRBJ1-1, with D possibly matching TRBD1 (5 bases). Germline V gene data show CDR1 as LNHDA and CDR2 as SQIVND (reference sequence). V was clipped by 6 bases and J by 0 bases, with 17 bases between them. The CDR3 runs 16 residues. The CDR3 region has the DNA TGTGCCAGTAGCTCATCCGGGGCGGGGGTGAACACTGAAGCTTTCTTT. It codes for CASSSSGAGVNTEAFF.

CDR3 DNA sequence: TGTGCCAGCGGCTCCCGAGCGGGGGACCTCTCCTACGAGCAGTACTTC. Encoded protein: CASGSRAGDLSYEQYF. J is TRBJ2-7 and V is TRBV28, with TRBD2 matching over 8 bases. This CDR3 region has 16 residues. Unmatched junction bases numbered 12, after V lost 8 bases and J lost 0 bases. Germline assignment: CDR1 MDHEN and CDR2 SYDVKM.

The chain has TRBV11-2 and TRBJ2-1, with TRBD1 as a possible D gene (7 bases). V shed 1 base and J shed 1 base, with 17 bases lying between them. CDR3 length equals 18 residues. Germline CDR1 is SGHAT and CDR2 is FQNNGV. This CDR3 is CASSLVGPTGRSYNEQFF. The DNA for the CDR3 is TGTGCCAGCAGCTTAGTAGGTCCGACAGGGAGGTCCTACAATGAGCAGTTCTTC.

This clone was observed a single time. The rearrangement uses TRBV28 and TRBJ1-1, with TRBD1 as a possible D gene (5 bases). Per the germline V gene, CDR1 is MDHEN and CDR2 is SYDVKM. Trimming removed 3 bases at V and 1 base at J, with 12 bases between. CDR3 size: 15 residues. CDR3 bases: TGTGCCAGCAGTTTTTGGGGGAGGGGGAACACTGAAGCTTTCTTT. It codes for CASSFWGRGNTEAFF.

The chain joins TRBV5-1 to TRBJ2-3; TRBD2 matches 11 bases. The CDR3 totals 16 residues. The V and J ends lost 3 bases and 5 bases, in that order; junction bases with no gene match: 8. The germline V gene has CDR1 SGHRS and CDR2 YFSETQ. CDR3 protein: CASSSLSGRAKDTQYF. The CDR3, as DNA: TGCGCCAGCAGCTCTCTTAGCGGGAGGGCCAAAGATACGCAGTATTTT.

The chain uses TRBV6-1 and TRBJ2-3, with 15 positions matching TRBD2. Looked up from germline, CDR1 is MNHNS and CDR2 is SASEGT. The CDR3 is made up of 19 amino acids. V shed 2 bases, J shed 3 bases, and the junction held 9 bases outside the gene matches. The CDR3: CASSEWGLAGGGGTDTQYF. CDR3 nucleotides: TGTGCCAGCAGTGAATGGGGACTAGCGGGAGGCGGTGGGACAGATACGCAGTATTTT.

CDR3 loop: CASSLYEQFF. The CDR3 nucleotides are TGTGCCAGCAGCTTGTATGAGCAGTTCTTC. This chain links TRBV7-4 with TRBJ2-1; D remains unclear. The CDR3 is 10 residues long. Trimming removed 3 bases from V and 8 bases from J, with 2 bases in between. Germline lookup yields CDR1 SGHVT and CDR2 SQSDAQ.

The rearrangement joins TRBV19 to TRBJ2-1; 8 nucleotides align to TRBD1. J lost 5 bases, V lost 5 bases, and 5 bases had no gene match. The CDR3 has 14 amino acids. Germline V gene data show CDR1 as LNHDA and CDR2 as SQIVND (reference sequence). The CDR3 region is CASSQGQADNEQFF. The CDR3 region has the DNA TGTGCCAGTAGTCAGGGACAGGCTGACAATGAGCAGTTCTTC.

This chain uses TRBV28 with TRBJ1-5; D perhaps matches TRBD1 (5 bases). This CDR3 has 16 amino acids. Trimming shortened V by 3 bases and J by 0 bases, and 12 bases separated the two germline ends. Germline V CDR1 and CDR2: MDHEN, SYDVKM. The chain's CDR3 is CASSFEGQYSNQPQHF. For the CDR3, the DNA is TGTGCCAGCAGTTTTGAGGGGCAATATAGCAATCAGCCCCAGCATTTT.

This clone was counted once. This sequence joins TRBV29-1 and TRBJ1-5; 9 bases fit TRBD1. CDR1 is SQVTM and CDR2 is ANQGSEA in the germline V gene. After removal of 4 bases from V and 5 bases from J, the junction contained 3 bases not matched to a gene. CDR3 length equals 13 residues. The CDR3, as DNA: TGCAGCGTTGGGGGGGACAGGGATCAGCCCCAGCATTTT. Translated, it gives CSVGGDRDQPQHF.

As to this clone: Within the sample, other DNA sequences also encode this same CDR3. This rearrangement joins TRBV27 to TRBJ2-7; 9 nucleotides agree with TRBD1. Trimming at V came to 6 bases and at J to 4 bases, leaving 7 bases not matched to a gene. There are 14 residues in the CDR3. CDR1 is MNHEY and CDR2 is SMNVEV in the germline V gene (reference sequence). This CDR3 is CASRPGQGSYEQYF. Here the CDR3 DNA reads TGTGCCAGCAGACCGGGACAGGGATCGTACGAGCAGTACTTC.

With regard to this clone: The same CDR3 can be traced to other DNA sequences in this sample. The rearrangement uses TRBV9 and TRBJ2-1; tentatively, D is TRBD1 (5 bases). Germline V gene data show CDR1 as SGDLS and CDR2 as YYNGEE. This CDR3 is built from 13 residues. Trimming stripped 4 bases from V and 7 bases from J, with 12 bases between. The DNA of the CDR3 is TGTGCCAGCAGCTCAGGGTCAGTAAATGAGCAGTTCTTC. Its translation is CASSSGSVNEQFF.

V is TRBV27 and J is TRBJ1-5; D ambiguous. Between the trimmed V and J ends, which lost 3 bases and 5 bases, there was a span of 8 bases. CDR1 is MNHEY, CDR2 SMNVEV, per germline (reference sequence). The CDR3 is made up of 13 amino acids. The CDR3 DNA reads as TGTGCCAGCAGTTTCGGGAAGGATCAGCCCCAGCATTTT. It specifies CASSFGKDQPQHF.

This CDR3 is CASSLVKGGPGELFF. As DNA, the CDR3 is TGCGCCAGCAGCTTGGTCAAGGGGGGTCCCGGGGAGCTGTTTTTT. The gene calls are TRBV5-1 and TRBJ2-2; D could derive from TRBD1 or TRBD2 (6 bases each). Germline CDR1 and CDR2: SGHRS and YFSETQ. Trimming cost V 0 bases and J 6 bases, with 12 bases left between them. This CDR3 has 15 amino acids. The whole variable domain, filled in from reference TRBV5-1 and TRBJ2-2, reads KAGVTQTPRYLIKTRGQQVTLSCSPISGHRSVSWYQQTPGQGLQFLFEYFSETQRNKGNFPGRFSGRQFSNSRSEMNVSTLELGDSALYLCASSLVKGGPGELFFGEGSRLTVL.

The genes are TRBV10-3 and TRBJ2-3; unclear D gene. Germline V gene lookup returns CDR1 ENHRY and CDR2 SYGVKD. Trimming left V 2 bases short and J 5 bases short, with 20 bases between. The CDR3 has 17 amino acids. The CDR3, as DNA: TGTGCCATCAGTGAGCAACCAACCCATAGGAGAGGAGATACGCAGTATTTT. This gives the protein CAISEQPTHRRGDTQYF.

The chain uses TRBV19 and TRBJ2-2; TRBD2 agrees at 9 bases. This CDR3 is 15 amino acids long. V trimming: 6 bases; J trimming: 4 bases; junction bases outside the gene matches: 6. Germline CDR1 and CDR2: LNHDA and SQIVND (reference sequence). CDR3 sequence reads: CASRVAGGLTGELFF. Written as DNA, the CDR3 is TGTGCCAGTAGGGTTGCGGGAGGGCTCACCGGGGAGCTGTTTTTT.

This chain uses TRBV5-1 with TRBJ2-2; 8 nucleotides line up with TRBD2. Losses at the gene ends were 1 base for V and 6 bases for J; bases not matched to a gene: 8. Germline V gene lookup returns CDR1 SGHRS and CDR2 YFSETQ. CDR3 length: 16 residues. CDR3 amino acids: CASSLLQREWAGELFF. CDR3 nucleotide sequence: TGCGCCAGCAGCTTGCTCCAGCGGGAGTGGGCCGGGGAGCTGTTTTTT.